The T cell receptor beta chain described here comes from a study of graft-versus-host responses after intestinal transplantation. The wider study: Transplant types were multivisceral, liver-intestinal, or isolated intestinal. Every one of the recipients received anti-thymocyte globulin induction and afterwards took tacrolimus and steroids for around 3 years.

Study-wide findings and caveats: GvH clones occurred in recipient marrow; some first appeared in ileum or blood.

Turning to this clone: Its antigen remains unidentified.

Germline V gives CDR1 DFQATT, CDR2 SNEGSKA (reference sequence). The CDR3 totals 11 residues. Sequencing was performed with immunoSEQ multiplex PCR; in TCRdb, only in-frame clones are kept and a portion is missing. Of about 81,000 clones in the sample, under 95% were seen once. This specimen was unstimulated CD4+ T cells sorted from spleen or lymph node cells, taken before transplant. The sequence derives from a human donor who was the organ donor for an intestinal transplant. The gene calls are TRBV20-1 and TRBJ1-2; D is unresolved. CDR3: CSVAGNYGYTF. CDR3 coding DNA: TGCAGCGTAGCCGGGAACTATGGCTACACCTTC.